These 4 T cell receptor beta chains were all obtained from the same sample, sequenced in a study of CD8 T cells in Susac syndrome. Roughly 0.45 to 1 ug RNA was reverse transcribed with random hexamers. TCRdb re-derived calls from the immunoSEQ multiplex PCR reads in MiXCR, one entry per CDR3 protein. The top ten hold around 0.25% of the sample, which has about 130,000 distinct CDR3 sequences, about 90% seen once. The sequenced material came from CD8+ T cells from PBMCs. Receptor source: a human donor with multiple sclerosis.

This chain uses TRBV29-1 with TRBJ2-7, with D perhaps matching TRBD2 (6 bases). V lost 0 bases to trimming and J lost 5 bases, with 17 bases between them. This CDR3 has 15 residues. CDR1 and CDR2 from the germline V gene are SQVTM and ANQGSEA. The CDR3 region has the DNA TGCAGCGTTGAAGATCGGGAAGGGACTGTCCACGAGCAGTACTTC. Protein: CSVEDREGTVHEQYF.

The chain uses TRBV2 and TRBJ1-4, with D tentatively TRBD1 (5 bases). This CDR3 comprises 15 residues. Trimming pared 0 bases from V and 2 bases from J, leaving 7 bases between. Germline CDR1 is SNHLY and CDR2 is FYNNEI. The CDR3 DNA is TGTGCCAGCAGTGAAGCTGCAGGGACTAATGAAAAACTGTTTTTT. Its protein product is CASSEAAGTNEKLFF.

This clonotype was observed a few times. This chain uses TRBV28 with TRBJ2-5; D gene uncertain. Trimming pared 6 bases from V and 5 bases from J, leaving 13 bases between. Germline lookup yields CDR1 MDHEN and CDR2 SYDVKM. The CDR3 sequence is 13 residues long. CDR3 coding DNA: TGTGCCAGCAGCCCTGATGGGCAGGAGACCCAGTACTTC. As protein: CASSPDGQETQYF. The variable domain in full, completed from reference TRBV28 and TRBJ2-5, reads DVKVTQSSRYLVKRTGEKVFLECVQDMDHENMFWYRQDPGLGLRLIYFSYDVKMKEKGDIPEGYSVSREKKERFSLILESASTNQTSMYLCASSPDGQETQYFGPGTRLLVL.

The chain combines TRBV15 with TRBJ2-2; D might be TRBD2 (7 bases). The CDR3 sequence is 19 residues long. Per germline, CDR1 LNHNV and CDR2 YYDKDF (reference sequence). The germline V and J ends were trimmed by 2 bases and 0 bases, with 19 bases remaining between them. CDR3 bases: TGTGCCACCAGCAGATCCTCGGGCGGGGGCAGCACGAACACCGGGGAGCTGTTTTTT. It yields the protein CATSRSSGGGSTNTGELFF.